The next 20 T cell receptor beta chains were all read from a single sample in a study of T cells expressing NK-cell markers. From its re-call of the 5' RACE reads, TCRdb lists each CDR3 protein once, without DNA. Recorded for this sample: approximately 420,000 distinct CDR3 sequences. The sequencing input was blood T cells: a sorted CD56 or NKG2C T cell subset, CD4+ or CD8+ T cells, or bulk PBMC T cells (not recorded which). Receptor source: a woman between 45 and 60 years old in good health.

The CDR3 reads CASSARAYQRNEQFF. The chain has TRBV7-2 and TRBJ2-1; TCRdb's D call of TRBD1 is untestable without DNA. This CDR3 comprises 15 residues. The germline V gene encodes CDR1 SGHTA and CDR2 FQGNSA. The entire variable domain, with the rest obtained from reference TRBV7-2 and TRBJ2-1, is as follows: GAGVSQSPSNKVTEKGKDVELRCDPISGHTALYWYRQSLGQGLEFLIYFQGNSAPDKSGLPSDRFSAERTGGSVSTLTIQRTQQEDSAVYLCASSARAYQRNEQFFGPGTRLTVL.

The chain carries TRBV4-2 and TRBJ2-3; the D call of TRBD1 rests on TCRdb alone, since no DNA is present to check it. From germline, CDR1 is LGHNA and CDR2 YNFKEQ. CDR3 length: 15 amino acids. The CDR3 sequence is CASSQDDSISDTQYF.

The chain joins TRBV5-1 to TRBJ2-5; the D call of TRBD1 rests on TCRdb alone, since no DNA is present to check it. The CDR3 spans 16 residues. Per the germline V gene, CDR1 is SGHRS and CDR2 is YFSETQ. The CDR3 protein is CASSFMIGKGQETQYF.

The V call is TRBV5-1, the J call TRBJ1-1; TCRdb returns TRBD1, unconfirmable since there is no DNA. The CDR3 is 16 amino acids. Per the germline V gene, CDR1 is SGHRS and CDR2 is YFSETQ. This CDR3 reads CASSYRPGSGDTEAFF.

The chain employs TRBV12-3 or TRBV12-4 and TRBJ2-2. The CDR3 is 15 residues long. CDR3 region: CASSLALSFGGELFF.

The V gene is TRBV15, the J gene TRBJ1-2; the TCRdb D gene call, TRBD1, has no DNA to confirm it. Looked up from germline, CDR1 is LNHNV and CDR2 is YYDKDF (reference sequence). CDR3 length equals 17 residues. CDR3 loop: CATSRQGARNGNYGYTF.

The chain recombines TRBV30 with TRBJ1-3; there is no DNA to check the TCRdb D call of TRBD1. CDR1 is GTSNPN, CDR2 SVGIG, per germline (reference sequence). The CDR3 runs to 12 residues. CDR3 amino acids: CACPTDGNTIYF.

The J gene is TRBJ2-5, the V gene TRBV12-2; the TCRdb call, TRBD2, lacks DNA for checking. TRBV12-2 is marked as a pseudogene. This CDR3 region has 18 residues. Here the CDR3 reads CASRLEFLRWPTRKTQYF.

The rearrangement uses TRBV5-4 and TRBJ2-3; there is no DNA to check the TCRdb D call of TRBD1. Germline V gene sequence: CDR1 SGHNT, CDR2 YYREEE (reference sequence). The CDR3 spans 16 residues. The CDR3 here is CASSLAGREYTDTQYF.

This chain connects TRBV5-1 to TRBJ1-4. The CDR3 is 13 amino acids. Germline V lookup: CDR1 SGHRS, CDR2 YFSETQ. The CDR3 sequence: CASSLEDREKLFF.

CDR3 in amino acids: CSARRTSGSMYTGELFF. This chain joins TRBV20-1 and TRBJ2-2; TCRdb's D call of TRBD2 is untestable without DNA. Germline V lookup: CDR1 DFQATT, CDR2 SNEGSKA (reference sequence). This CDR3 is 17 amino acids long.

V is TRBV20-1 and J is TRBJ2-1; TCRdb's D call, TRBD1, is unchecked because there is no DNA. The V gene's germline CDR1 is DFQATT and CDR2 SNEGSKA (reference sequence). The CDR3 spans 19 residues. This chain's CDR3 is CSARDADRAKAGRNNEQFF.

The rearrangement links TRBV29-1 to TRBJ1-1; the D call from TCRdb, TRBD1, cannot be confirmed without DNA. Per germline, CDR1 SQVTM and CDR2 ANQGSEA. The CDR3 spans 13 residues. CDR3 sequence: CSVLGGARTEAFF.

The chain is built from TRBV10-2 and TRBJ2-1; without DNA, the TCRdb call of TRBD1 cannot be checked. The CDR3 is 16 residues long. The germline gives CDR1 WSHSY, CDR2 SAAADI. The chain's CDR3 is CASSLRRGIGRNEQFF.

The rearrangement uses TRBV13 and TRBJ2-1; no DNA is available, so the TRBD1 call from TCRdb remains unchecked. Per the germline V gene, CDR1 is PRHDT and CDR2 is FYEKMQ (reference sequence). The CDR3 covers 14 residues. CDR3: CASSLTGGLNEQFF. The complete variable domain, with remaining parts taken from reference TRBV13 and TRBJ2-1, reads AAGVIQSPRHLIKEKRETATLKCYPIPRHDTVYWYQQGPGQDPQFLISFYEKMQSDKGSIPDRFSAQQFSDYHSELNMSSLELGDSALYFCASSLTGGLNEQFFGPGTRLTVL.

The CDR3 sequence: CASGRSVIANEQFF. The chain uses TRBV5-1 and TRBJ2-1. Looked up from germline, CDR1 is SGHRS and CDR2 is YFSETQ. The CDR3 sequence is 14 residues long.

The chain carries TRBV2 and TRBJ2-1; TCRdb gives TRBD2 as the D gene, but with no DNA this cannot be confirmed. Germline CDR1 SNHLY, CDR2 FYNNEI. The CDR3 length is 15 residues. The CDR3 is CASSTGTSAYNEQFF.

The rearrangement joins TRBV11-2 to TRBJ2-2; the TCRdb D gene call, TRBD2, has no DNA to confirm it. The CDR3 sequence is 21 residues long. CDR1 and CDR2 (germline): SGHAT, FQNNGV. The CDR3 loop is CASSFLRVGTSVLVRTGELFF.

The V and J genes are TRBV12-5 and TRBJ2-5; TCRdb returns TRBD2, unconfirmable since there is no DNA. This CDR3 comprises 17 residues. CDR1 is LGHNT, CDR2 FRNRAP, per germline. CDR3 protein: CASGSSKTSGSRETQYF.

The rearrangement uses TRBV5-1 and TRBJ2-3; TCRdb selects TRBD2, and the lack of DNA leaves this call unchecked. Per the germline V gene, CDR1 is SGHRS and CDR2 is YFSETQ. The CDR3 is 16 amino acids. The CDR3 loop reads CASRGGLAGAGDTQYF.